This is a list of T cell receptor beta chains from one sample in a study of regulatory T cells in long-lasting Graves disease. TCRdb independently ran MiXCR on the multiplex PCR reads; one entry per CDR3 protein. Of around 360,000 distinct CDR3 sequences listed, around 15% were seen once; the top ten hold 20% to 25%. These data also formed part of another study, on T cells in Graves' hyperthyroidism and ophthalmopathy.

Material: peripheral blood mononuclear cells (PBMCs), obtained at new diagnosis, from a patient treated with antithyroid drugs. The receptors were gathered from a woman younger than 30 with Graves disease. Both conserved end residues are part of each CDR3. A D gene is named only where the DNA matches it firmly. Clone size is given for some rows only: seen once, a few or many times, or a class if the clone is expanded.

V gene	J gene	clone size	D gene	CDR3 protein	CDR3 DNA
TRBV19	TRBJ1-1	many	NA	CASRPQVMNTEAFF	TGTGCCAGTAGGCCACAGGTCATGAACACTGAAGCTTTCTTT
TRBV5-1	TRBJ1-3	NA	NA	CASSLAGSSGNTIYF	TGCGCCAGCAGCTTGGCGGGATCCTCTGGAAACACCATATATTTT
TRBV27	TRBJ2-3	many	TRBD1	CASSRTAGGTDTQYF	TGTGCCAGCAGCCGGACCGCAGGGGGAACAGATACGCAGTATTTT
TRBV10-1	TRBJ1-2	few	NA	CASSAGAPRGYTF	TGCGCCAGCAGTGCCGGGGCGCCCCGTGGCTACACCTTC
TRBV2	TRBJ1-6	many	TRBD1	CASREDRETPLHF	TGTGCCAGCAGGGAGGACAGGGAGACACCCCTCCACTTT
TRBV13	TRBJ1-6	NA	NA	CASSLQMTPLHF	TGTGCCAGCAGCCTCCAGATGACACCCCTCCACTTT
TRBV28	TRBJ1-3	few	NA	CASRLLEGPGNTIYF	TGTGCCAGCAGACTACTGGAGGGTCCTGGAAACACCATATATTTT
TRBV7-9	TRBJ2-1	NA	NA	CASSPVGGPTSEQFF	TGTGCCAGCAGTCCAGTGGGGGGGCCTACTAGCGAGCAGTTCTTC
TRBV5-1	TRBJ2-7	many	NA	CASSSDSGYEQYF	TGCGCCAGCAGTTCCGACTCAGGGTACGAGCAGTACTTC
TRBV12-3/TRBV12-4	TRBJ2-7	many	NA	CASSINPLQVAYEQYF	TGTGCCAGCAGTATTAACCCCTTACAGGTGGCCTACGAGCAGTACTTC
TRBV4-2	TRBJ1-1	NA	TRBD1	CASSQAATGWTEAFF	TGTGCCAGCAGCCAAGCCGCGACAGGGTGGACTGAAGCTTTCTTT
TRBV7-2	TRBJ2-1	many	NA	CASSFHRGSYNEQFF	TGTGCCAGCAGCTTTCATCGGGGCTCCTACAATGAGCAGTTCTTC
TRBV3-1	TRBJ1-4	NA	NA	CASSDTGTNEKLFF	TGTGCCAGCAGTGATACCGGGACTAATGAAAAACTGTTTTTT
TRBV11-2	TRBJ2-7	many	NA	CASSLAYNSYEQYF	TGTGCCAGCAGCTTAGCTTACAACTCCTACGAGCAGTACTTC
TRBV7-2	TRBJ1-1	NA	NA	CASSLGKAGADWGNTEAFF	TGTGCCAGCAGCTTAGGGAAAGCAGGGGCCGACTGGGGGAACACTGAAGCTTTCTTT
TRBV18	TRBJ2-7	many	NA	CASSNRERYEQYF	TGTGCCAGCTCGAACAGGGAACGCTACGAGCAGTACTTC
TRBV5-6	TRBJ1-5	NA	NA	CASSSRTVNNQPQHF	TGTGCCAGCAGCTCCCGGACAGTTAATAATCAGCCCCAGCATTTT
TRBV20-1	TRBJ1-2	few	NA	CSARRQTYGYTF	TGCAGTGCTAGGCGACAGACCTATGGCTACACCTTC
TRBV12-5	TRBJ2-3	few	NA	CASAQDAVVYF	TGTGCTAGTGCTCAGGACGCGGTCGTGTATTTT
TRBV6-5	TRBJ2-7	many	TRBD1	CASSYSDQGAVSSYEQYF	TGTGCCAGCAGTTACTCGGACCAGGGGGCGGTTTCCTCCTACGAGCAGTACTTC
TRBV30	TRBJ1-4	many	TRBD1	CAWKRTGGAKLFF	TGTGCCTGGAAACGGACAGGGGGCGCAAAACTGTTTTTT
TRBV3-1	TRBJ1-6	many	NA	CASTQAGRSPLHF	TGTGCCAGCACCCAGGCAGGTCGTTCACCCCTCCACTTT
TRBV28	TRBJ2-7	many	TRBD2	CASSLWREGEQYF	TGTGCCAGCAGTTTATGGCGGGAGGGCGAGCAGTACTTC
TRBV20-1	TRBJ1-1	NA	NA	CSARDPPRRTEAFF	TGCAGTGCTAGAGATCCCCCAAGGAGAACTGAAGCTTTCTTT
TRBV7-9	TRBJ1-5	NA	TRBD1	CASSLAGTGATGVSNQPQHF	TGTGCCAGCAGCTTAGCCGGGACAGGGGCGACCGGTGTGAGCAATCAGCCCCAGCATTTT
TRBV30	TRBJ1-2	many	NA	CAWSVLGGAGGYTF	TGTGCCTGGAGTGTACTGGGAGGGGCAGGGGGCTACACCTTC
TRBV28	TRBJ1-2	few	NA	CASSLRNSRYGYTF	TGTGCCAGCAGTTTAAGGAACAGCCGCTATGGCTACACCTTC
TRBV19	TRBJ2-1	NA	TRBD2	CASQRGGSYNEQFF	TGTGCCAGTCAGCGGGGGGGATCCTACAATGAGCAGTTCTTC
TRBV4-2	TRBJ2-1	many	TRBD2	CASSQESSGVEQFF	TGTGCCAGCAGCCAAGAGTCTAGCGGGGTTGAGCAGTTCTTC
TRBV7-2	TRBJ1-4	NA	TRBD1	CASSLAQGANEKLFF	TGTGCCAGCAGCTTAGCACAGGGGGCCAATGAAAAACTGTTTTTT
TRBV19	TRBJ1-1	few	TRBD1	CASSITGVNTEAFF	TGTGCCAGTAGTATTACAGGGGTGAACACTGAAGCTTTCTTT
TRBV6-1	TRBJ2-7	few	NA	CAALRGSEQYF	TGTGCCGCCCTTAGGGGGAGTGAGCAGTACTTC
TRBV29-1	TRBJ2-1	many	NA	CSDLRGGARNEQFF	TGCAGCGACCTCAGGGGGGGGGCTCGGAATGAGCAGTTCTTC
TRBV11-2	TRBJ2-3	many	NA	CASSLETLDTQYF	TGTGCCAGCAGCTTAGAGACTTTAGATACGCAGTATTTT
TRBV19	TRBJ2-1	few	TRBD2	CASSSRTSGGAYEQFF	TGTGCCAGTAGTTCCCGGACTAGCGGGGGGGCATATGAGCAGTTCTTC